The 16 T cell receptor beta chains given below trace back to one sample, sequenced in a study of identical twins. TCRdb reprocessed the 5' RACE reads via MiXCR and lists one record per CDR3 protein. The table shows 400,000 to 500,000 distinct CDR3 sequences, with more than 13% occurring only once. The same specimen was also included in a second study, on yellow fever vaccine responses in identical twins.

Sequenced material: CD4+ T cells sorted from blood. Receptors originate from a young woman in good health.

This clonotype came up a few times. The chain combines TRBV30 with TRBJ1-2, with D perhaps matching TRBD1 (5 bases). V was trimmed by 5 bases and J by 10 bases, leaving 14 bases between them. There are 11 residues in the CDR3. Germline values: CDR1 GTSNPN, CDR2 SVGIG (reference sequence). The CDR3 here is CAWARGGVYTF. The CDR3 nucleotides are TGTGCCTGGGCCCGTGGAGGGGTCTACACCTTC.

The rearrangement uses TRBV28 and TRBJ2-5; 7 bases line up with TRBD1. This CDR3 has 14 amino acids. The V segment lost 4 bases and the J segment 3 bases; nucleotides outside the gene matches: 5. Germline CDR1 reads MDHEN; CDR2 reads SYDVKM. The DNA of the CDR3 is TGTGCCAGCAGTTCGACAGGGAACAAAGAGACCCAGTACTTC. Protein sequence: CASSSTGNKETQYF.

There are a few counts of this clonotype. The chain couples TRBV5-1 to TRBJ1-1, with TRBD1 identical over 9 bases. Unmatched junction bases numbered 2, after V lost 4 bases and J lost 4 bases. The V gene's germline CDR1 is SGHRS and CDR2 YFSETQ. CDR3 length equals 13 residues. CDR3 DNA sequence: TGCGCCAGCAGCGACAGGGGGACCACTGAAGCTTTCTTT. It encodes CASSDRGTTEAFF.

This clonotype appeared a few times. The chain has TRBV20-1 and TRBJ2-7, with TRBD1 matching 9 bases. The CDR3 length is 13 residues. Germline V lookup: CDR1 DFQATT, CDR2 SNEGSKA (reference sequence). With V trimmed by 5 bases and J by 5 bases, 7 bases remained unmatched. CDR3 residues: CSADTGGVNEQYF. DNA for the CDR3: TGCAGTGCTGATACAGGGGGCGTCAACGAGCAGTACTTC.

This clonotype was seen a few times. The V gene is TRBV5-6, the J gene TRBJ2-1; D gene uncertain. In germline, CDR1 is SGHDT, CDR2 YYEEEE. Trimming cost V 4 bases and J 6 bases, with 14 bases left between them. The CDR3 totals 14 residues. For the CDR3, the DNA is TGTGCCAGCAGCCCCCGTGGCCCCCTCAATGAGCAGTTCTTC. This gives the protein CASSPRGPLNEQFF. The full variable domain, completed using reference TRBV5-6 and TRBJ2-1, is DAGVTQSPTHLIKTRGQQVTLRCSPKSGHDTVSWYQQALGQGPQFIFQYYEEEERQRGNFPDRFSGHQFPNYSSELNVNALLLGDSALYLCASSPRGPLNEQFFGPGTRLTVL.

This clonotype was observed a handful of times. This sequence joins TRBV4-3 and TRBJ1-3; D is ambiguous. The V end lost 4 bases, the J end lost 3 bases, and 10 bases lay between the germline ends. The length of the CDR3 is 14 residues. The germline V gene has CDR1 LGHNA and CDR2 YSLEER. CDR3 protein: CASSRYRFGNTIYF. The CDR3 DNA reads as TGCGCCAGCAGCCGATACCGGTTTGGAAACACCATATATTTT.

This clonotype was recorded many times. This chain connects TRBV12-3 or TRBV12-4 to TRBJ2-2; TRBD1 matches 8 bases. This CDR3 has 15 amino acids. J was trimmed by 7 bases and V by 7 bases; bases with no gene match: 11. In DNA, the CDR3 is TGTGCCAGCACCAGCGCAGGGGGCGCGATCGGGGAGCTGTTTTTT. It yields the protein CASTSAGGAIGELFF.

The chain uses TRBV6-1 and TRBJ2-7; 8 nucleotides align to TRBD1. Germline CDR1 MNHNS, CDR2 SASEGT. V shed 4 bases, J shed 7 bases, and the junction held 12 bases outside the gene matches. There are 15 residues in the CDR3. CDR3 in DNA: TGTGCCAGCAGTGCCTCCCGGACAGGGACAAGGGAGCAGTACTTC. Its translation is CASSASRTGTREQYF.

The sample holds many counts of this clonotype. As DNA, the CDR3 is TGCAGTGCTACGACTAGCAATGAGCAGTTCTTC. Its translation is CSATTSNEQFF. The chain has TRBV20-1 and TRBJ2-1, with D maybe TRBD2 (6 bases). V shed 4 bases and J shed 6 bases, with 7 bases lying between them. Germline V lookup: CDR1 DFQATT, CDR2 SNEGSKA (reference sequence). This CDR3 comprises 11 residues.

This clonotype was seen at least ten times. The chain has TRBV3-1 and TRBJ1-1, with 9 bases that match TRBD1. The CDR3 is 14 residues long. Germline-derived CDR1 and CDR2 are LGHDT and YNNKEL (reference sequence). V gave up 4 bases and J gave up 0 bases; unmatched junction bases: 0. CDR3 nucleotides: TGTGCCAGCAGCCGACAGGGGGTGAACACTGAAGCTTTCTTT. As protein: CASSRQGVNTEAFF.

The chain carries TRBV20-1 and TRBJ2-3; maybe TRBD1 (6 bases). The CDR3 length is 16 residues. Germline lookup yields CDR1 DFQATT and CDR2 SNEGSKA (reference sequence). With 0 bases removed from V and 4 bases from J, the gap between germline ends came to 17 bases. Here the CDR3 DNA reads TGCAGTGCTAGAGACTACAGGGATACCGTCGCAGATACGCAGTATTTT. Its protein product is CSARDYRDTVADTQYF.

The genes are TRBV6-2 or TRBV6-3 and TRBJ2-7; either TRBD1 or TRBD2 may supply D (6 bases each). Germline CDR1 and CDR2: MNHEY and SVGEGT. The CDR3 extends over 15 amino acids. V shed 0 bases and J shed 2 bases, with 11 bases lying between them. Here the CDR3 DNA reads TGTGCCAGCAGTTACTCCTGGGGGGCGACCTACGAGCAGTACTTC. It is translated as CASSYSWGATYEQYF.

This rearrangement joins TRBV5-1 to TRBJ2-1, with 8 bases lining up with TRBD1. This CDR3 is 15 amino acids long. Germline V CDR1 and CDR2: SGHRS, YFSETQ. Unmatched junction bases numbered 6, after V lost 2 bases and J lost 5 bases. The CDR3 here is CASSFIRTGNNEQFF. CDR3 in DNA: TGCGCCAGCAGCTTTATCCGGACAGGGAACAATGAGCAGTTCTTC.

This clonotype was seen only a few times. The CDR3: CASSLVGTSGSGTQYF. The CDR3 nucleotides read TGTGCCAGCAGCTTAGTGGGAACTAGCGGGAGTGGGACGCAGTATTTT. V gene TRBV11-2 combines with J gene TRBJ2-3; TRBD2 aligns across 11 bases. Germline V CDR1 and CDR2: SGHAT, FQNNGV. Unmatched junction bases numbered 9, after V lost 1 base and J lost 9 bases. This CDR3 is built from 16 residues.

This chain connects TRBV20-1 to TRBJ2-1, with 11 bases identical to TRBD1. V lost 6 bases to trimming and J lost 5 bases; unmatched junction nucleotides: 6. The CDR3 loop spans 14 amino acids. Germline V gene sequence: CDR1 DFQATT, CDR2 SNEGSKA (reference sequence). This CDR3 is CSANRDRGNNEQFF. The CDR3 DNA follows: TGCAGTGCGAACCGGGACAGGGGGAACAATGAGCAGTTCTTC.

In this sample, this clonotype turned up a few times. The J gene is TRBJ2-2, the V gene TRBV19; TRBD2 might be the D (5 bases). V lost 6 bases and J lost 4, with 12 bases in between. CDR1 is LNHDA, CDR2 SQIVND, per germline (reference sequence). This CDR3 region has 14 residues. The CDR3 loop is CASRSGFSTGELFF. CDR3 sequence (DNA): TGTGCCAGTAGGAGCGGCTTTTCCACCGGGGAGCTGTTTTTT.